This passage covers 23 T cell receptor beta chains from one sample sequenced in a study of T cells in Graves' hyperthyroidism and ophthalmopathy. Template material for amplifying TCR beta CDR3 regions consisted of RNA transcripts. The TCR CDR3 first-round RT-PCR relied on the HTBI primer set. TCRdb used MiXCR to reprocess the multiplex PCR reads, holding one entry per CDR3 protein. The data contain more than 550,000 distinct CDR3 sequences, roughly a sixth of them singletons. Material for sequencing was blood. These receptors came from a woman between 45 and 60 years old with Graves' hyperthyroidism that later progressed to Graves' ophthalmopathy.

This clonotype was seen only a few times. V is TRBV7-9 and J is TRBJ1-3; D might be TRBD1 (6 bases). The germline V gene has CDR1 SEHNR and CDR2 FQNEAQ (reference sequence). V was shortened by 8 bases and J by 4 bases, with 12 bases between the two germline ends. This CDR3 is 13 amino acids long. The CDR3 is CASFGTLGNTIYF. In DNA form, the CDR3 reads TGTGCCAGCTTCGGGACATTAGGAAACACCATATATTTT.

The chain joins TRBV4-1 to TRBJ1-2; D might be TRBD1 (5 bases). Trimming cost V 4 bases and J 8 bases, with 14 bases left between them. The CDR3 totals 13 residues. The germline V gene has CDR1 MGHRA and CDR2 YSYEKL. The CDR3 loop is CASSPIDSGGYTF. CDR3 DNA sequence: TGCGCCAGCAGCCCAATCGACAGTGGGGGCTACACCTTC.

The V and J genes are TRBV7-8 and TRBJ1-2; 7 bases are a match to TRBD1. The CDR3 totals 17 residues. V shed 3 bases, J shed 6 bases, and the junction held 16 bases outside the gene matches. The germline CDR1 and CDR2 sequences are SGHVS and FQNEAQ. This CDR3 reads CASSLSIAGGTGDGYTF. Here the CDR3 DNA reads TGTGCCAGCAGCTTGAGTATTGCAGGGGGTACTGGCGATGGCTACACCTTC.

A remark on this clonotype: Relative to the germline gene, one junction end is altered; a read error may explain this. The CDR3 coding sequence is TGTGCCAGCAGAGAAGACAGGGCCGGCTATGGCTACACCTTC. Protein product: CASREDRAGYGYTF. The rearrangement uses TRBV2 and TRBJ1-2; 7 nucleotides match TRBD1. Germline values: CDR1 SNHLY, CDR2 FYNNEI. The CDR3 covers 14 residues.

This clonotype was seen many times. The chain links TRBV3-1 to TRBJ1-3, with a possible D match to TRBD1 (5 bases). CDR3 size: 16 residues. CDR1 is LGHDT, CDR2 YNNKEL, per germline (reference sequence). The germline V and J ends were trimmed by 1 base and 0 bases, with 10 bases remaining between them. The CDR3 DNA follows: TGTGCCAGCAGCCAAGGGAGGGGACGCTCTGGAAACACCATATATTTT. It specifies CASSQGRGRSGNTIYF.

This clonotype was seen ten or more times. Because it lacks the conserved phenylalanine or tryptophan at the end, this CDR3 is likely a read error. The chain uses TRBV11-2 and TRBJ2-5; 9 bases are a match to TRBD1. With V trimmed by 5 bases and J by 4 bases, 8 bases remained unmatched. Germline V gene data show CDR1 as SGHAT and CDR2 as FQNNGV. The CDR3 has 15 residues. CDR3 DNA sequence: TGTGCCAGCAGCCTCGACAGGGGGGGAGGAGAGACCCAGTACCTC. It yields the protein CASSLDRGGGETQYL.

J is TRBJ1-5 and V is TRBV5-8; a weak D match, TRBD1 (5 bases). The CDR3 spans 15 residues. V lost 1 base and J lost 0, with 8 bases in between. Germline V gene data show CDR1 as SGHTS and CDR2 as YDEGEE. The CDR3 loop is CASSLNRISNQPQHF. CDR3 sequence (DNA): TGTGCCAGCAGCTTGAACAGGATTAGCAATCAGCCCCAGCATTTT.

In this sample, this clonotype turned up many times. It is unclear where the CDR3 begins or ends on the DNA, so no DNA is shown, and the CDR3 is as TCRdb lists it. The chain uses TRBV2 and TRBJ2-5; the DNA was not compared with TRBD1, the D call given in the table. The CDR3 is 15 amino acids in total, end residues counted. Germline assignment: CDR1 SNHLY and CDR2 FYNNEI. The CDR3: CASSSSTGTQETQYF.

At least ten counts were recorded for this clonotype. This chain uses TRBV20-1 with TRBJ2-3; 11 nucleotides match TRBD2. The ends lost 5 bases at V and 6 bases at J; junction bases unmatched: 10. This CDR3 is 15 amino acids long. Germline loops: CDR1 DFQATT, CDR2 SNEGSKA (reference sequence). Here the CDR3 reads CSAQNSGGAGDTQYF. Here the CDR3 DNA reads TGCAGTGCTCAAAATAGCGGGGGGGCCGGGGATACGCAGTATTTT.

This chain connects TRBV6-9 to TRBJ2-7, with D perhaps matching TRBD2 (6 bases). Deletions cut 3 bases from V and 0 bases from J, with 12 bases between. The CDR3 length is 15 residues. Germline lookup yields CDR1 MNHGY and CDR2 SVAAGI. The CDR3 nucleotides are TGTGCCAGCAGTTACGGGGTAGCGGCCTCCTACGAGCAGTACTTC. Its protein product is CASSYGVAASYEQYF.

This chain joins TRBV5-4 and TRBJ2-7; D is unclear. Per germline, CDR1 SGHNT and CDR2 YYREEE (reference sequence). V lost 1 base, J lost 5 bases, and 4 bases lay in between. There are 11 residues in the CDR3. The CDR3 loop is CASSLYDEQYF. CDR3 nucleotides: TGTGCCAGCAGCTTGTATGACGAGCAGTACTTC.

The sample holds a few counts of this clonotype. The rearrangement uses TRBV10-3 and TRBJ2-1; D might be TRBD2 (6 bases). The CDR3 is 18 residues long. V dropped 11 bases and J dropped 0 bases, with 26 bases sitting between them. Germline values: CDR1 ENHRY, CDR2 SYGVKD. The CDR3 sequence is CAALSSGGESSSYNEQFF. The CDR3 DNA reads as TGTGCCGCCCTTAGTTCGGGCGGGGAGTCAAGCTCCTACAATGAGCAGTTCTTC.

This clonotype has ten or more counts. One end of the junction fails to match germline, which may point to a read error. This chain's CDR3 is CASSLVRNTEAFF. The CDR3 nucleotides are TGTGCCAGCAGCTTAGTTCGAAACACTGAAGCTTTCTTT. The chain links TRBV5-1 to TRBJ1-1, with D hard to call. The CDR3 is 13 residues long. CDR1 is SGHRS, CDR2 YFSETQ, per germline.

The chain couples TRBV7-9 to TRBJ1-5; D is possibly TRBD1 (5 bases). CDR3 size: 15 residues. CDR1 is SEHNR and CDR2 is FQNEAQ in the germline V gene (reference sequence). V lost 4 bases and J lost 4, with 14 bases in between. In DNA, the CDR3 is TGTGCCAGCAGCTCCTCCACCGGGGGAAATCAGCCCCAGCATTTT. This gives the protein CASSSSTGGNQPQHF.

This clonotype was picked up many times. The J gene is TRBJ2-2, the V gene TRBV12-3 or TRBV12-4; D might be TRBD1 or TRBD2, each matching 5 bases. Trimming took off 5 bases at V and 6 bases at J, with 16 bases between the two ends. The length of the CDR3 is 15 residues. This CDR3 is CASSRDRRPSGELFF. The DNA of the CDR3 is TGTGCCAGCAGTCGGGACCGGCGGCCGTCCGGGGAGCTGTTTTTT.

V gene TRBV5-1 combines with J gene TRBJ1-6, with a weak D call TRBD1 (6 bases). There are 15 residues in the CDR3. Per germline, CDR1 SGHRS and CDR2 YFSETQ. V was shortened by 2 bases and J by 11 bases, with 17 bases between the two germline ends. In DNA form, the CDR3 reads TGCGCCAGCAGCTTAGCCGGGACAAGTACGACACCCCTCCACTTT. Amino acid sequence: CASSLAGTSTTPLHF. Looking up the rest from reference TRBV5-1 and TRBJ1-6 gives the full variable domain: KAGVTQTPRYLIKTRGQQVTLSCSPISGHRSVSWYQQTPGQGLQFLFEYFSETQRNKGNFPGRFSGRQFSNSRSEMNVSTLELGDSALYLCASSLAGTSTTPLHFGNGTRLTVT.

In nucleotides, the CDR3 is TGTGCCAGCAGTTTATTCAGGACGGCGAACACTGAAGCTTTCTTT. Its translation is CASSLFRTANTEAFF. This sequence joins TRBV28 and TRBJ1-1; D unresolved. This CDR3 has 15 amino acids. V was trimmed by 1 base and J by 1 base, leaving 10 bases between them. Germline V gives CDR1 MDHEN, CDR2 SYDVKM.

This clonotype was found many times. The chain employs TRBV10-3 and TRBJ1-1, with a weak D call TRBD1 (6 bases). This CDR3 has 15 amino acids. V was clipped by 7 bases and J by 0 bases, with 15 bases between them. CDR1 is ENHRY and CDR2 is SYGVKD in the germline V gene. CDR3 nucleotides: TGTGCCATCACTATCAACAGGGACTTGAACACTGAAGCTTTCTTT. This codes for CAITINRDLNTEAFF.

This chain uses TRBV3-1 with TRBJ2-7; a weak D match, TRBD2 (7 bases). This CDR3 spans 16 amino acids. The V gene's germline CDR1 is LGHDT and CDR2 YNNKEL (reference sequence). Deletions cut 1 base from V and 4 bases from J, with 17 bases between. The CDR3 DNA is TGTGCCAGCAGCCAAGCGTATGCGGGGGCCCTTTACGAGCAGTACTTC. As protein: CASSQAYAGALYEQYF.

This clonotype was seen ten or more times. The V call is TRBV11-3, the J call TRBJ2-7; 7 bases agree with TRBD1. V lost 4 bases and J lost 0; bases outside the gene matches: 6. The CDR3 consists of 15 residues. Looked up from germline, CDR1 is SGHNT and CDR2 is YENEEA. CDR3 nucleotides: TGTGCCAGCAGCTCCGGGGACAGCCCCTCCTACGAGCAGTACTTC. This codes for CASSSGDSPSYEQYF.

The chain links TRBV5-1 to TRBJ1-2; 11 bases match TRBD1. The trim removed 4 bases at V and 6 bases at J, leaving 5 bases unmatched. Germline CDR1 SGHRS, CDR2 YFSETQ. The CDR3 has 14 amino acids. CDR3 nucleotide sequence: TGCGCCAGCAGCACCGGACAGGGGGCTAATGGCTACACCTTC. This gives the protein CASSTGQGANGYTF.

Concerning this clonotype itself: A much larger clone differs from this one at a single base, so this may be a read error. Here the CDR3 DNA reads TGTGCCAGCAGGCCTGGGGGGCACACCGGGGAGCTGCTTTTT. Protein: CASRPGGHTGELLF. The J gene is TRBJ2-2, the V gene TRBV12-3 or TRBV12-4, with D perhaps TRBD1 or TRBD2 (6 bases each). There are 14 residues in the CDR3.

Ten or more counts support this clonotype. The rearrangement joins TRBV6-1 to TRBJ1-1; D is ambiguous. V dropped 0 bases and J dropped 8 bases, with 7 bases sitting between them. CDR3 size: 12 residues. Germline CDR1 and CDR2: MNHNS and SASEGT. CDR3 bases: TGTGCCAGCAGTGAAGCGGGCGTAGAAGCTTTCTTT. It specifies CASSEAGVEAFF.